This entry lists 28 T cell receptor beta chains sequenced from one sample in a study of OX40 agonist ivuxolimab in advanced cancers. Here immunoSEQ multiplex PCR was the method, and the copy in TCRdb shows in-frame clones only, minus some. The table has 80,000 or so clones, about 85% seen once. This material consisted of CD4+ or CD8+ T cells sorted from blood, taken in a trial of the OX40 agonist ivuxolimab. The source of these receptors is an adult with an advanced solid tumor such as melanoma, head and neck, liver or kidney cancer.

The genes are TRBV11-1 and TRBJ2-7, with TRBD2 matching 7 bases. The CDR3 runs 15 residues. CDR1 is SGHAT and CDR2 is FQDESV in the germline V gene (reference sequence). The V gene end was trimmed by 3 bases and the J gene end by 6 bases; junction bases not matched to a gene: 11. In DNA, the CDR3 is TGTGCCAGCAGCTTGGCGCGGGAGCCGATTTGCGAGCAGTACTTC. It is translated as CASSLAREPICEQYF.

The table lists this clone with a count of one. V gene TRBV15 combines with J gene TRBJ2-2; 7 nucleotides agree with TRBD1. The trim removed 5 bases at V and 4 bases at J, leaving 10 bases unmatched. This CDR3 is 16 amino acids long. Germline CDR1 is LNHNV and CDR2 is YYDKDF (reference sequence). CDR3: CATSGSTGAITGELFF. The CDR3 DNA reads TGTGCCACCAGCGGTTCAACAGGGGCGATCACCGGGGAGCTGTTTTTT.

CDR3 sequence (DNA): TGTGCCAGCAGCTTAGTATCGGGCCGGGGGGGTAACTATGGCTACACCTTC. Amino acid sequence: CASSLVSGRGGNYGYTF. This chain joins TRBV11-2 and TRBJ1-2; perhaps TRBD1 as D (5 bases). This CDR3 has 17 residues. Looked up from germline, CDR1 is SGHAT and CDR2 is FQNNGV. Trimming removed 1 base at V and 1 base at J, with 16 bases between. Combining the CDR3 with reference TRBV11-2 and TRBJ1-2 gives the whole variable domain EAGVAQSPRYKIIEKRQSVAFWCNPISGHATLYWYQQILGQGPKLLIQFQNNGVVDDSQLPKDRFSAERLKGVDSTLKIQPAKLEDSAVYLCASSLVSGRGGNYGYTFGSGTRLTVV.

J is TRBJ1-1 and V is TRBV5-4; D call uncertain. The CDR3 runs to 15 residues. CDR1 and CDR2 from the germline V gene are SGHNT and YYREEE (reference sequence). Trimming removed 3 bases at V and 0 bases at J, with 12 bases between. The CDR3 loop reads CASSSFRSLNTEAFF. The DNA for the CDR3 is TGTGCCAGCAGCTCCTTCAGGAGCCTGAACACTGAAGCTTTCTTT. Looking up the rest from reference TRBV5-4 and TRBJ1-1 gives the full variable domain: ETGVTQSPTHLIKTRGQQVTLRCSSQSGHNTVSWYQQALGQGPQFIFQYYREEENGRGNFPPRFSGLQFPNYSSELNVNALELDDSALYLCASSSFRSLNTEAFFGQGTRLTVV.

This rearrangement joins TRBV28 to TRBJ1-5, with D perhaps TRBD1 (6 bases). Per the germline V gene, CDR1 is MDHEN and CDR2 is SYDVKM. Deletions cut 7 bases from V and 6 bases from J, with 10 bases between. The CDR3 has 12 amino acids. Here the CDR3 DNA reads TGTGCCAGCAAGGGGGGATCTCAGCCCCAGCATTTT. This encodes CASKGGSQPQHF. Full variable domain (missing parts from reference TRBV28 and TRBJ1-5): DVKVTQSSRYLVKRTGEKVFLECVQDMDHENMFWYRQDPGLGLRLIYFSYDVKMKEKGDIPEGYSVSREKKERFSLILESASTNQTSMYLCASKGGSQPQHFGDGTRLSIL.

The chain links TRBV5-1 to TRBJ2-1; possibly TRBD1 for D (5 bases). Germline CDR1 reads SGHRS; CDR2 reads YFSETQ. V was trimmed by 0 bases and J by 3 bases, leaving 25 bases between them. This CDR3 is built from 20 residues. The CDR3: CASSLGGIGLGPRSYNEQFF. For the CDR3, the DNA is TGCGCCAGCAGCTTGGGGGGCATAGGCCTAGGTCCTCGTAGCTACAATGAGCAGTTCTTC.

The chain links TRBV7-2 to TRBJ2-7; D not resolved. V lost 3 bases to trimming and J lost 0 bases, with 18 bases between them. This CDR3 has 17 amino acids. CDR1 is SGHTA and CDR2 is FQGNSA in the germline V gene. CDR3 sequence reads: CASSFRVGRSSSYEQYF. CDR3 DNA sequence: TGTGCCAGCAGCTTCCGGGTTGGCAGGAGTAGCTCCTACGAGCAGTACTTC.

This clone was seen once. In nucleotides, the CDR3 is TGCGCCAGCAGCTTGAGTATGAGTTCTGGCTCCTACGAGCAGTACTTC. It specifies CASSLSMSSGSYEQYF. This sequence joins TRBV5-1 and TRBJ2-7; D gene uncertain. This CDR3 is 16 amino acids long. V was trimmed by 1 base and J by 0 bases, leaving 14 bases between them. Looked up from germline, CDR1 is SGHRS and CDR2 is YFSETQ. Together with reference TRBV5-1 and TRBJ2-7, the CDR3 gives the full variable domain: KAGVTQTPRYLIKTRGQQVTLSCSPISGHRSVSWYQQTPGQGLQFLFEYFSETQRNKGNFPGRFSGRQFSNSRSEMNVSTLELGDSALYLCASSLSMSSGSYEQYFGPGTRLTVT.

This sequence joins TRBV5-4 and TRBJ2-1; TRBD2 agrees at 14 bases. V gave up 4 bases and J gave up 5 bases; unmatched junction bases: 2. Germline CDR1 SGHNT, CDR2 YYREEE (reference sequence). The CDR3 extends over 15 amino acids. The CDR3 nucleotides read TGTGCCAGCAGCCCGGGACTAGCGGGGGACAATGAGCAGTTCTTC. This codes for CASSPGLAGDNEQFF. Complete variable domain (other parts from reference TRBV5-4 and TRBJ2-1): ETGVTQSPTHLIKTRGQQVTLRCSSQSGHNTVSWYQQALGQGPQFIFQYYREEENGRGNFPPRFSGLQFPNYSSELNVNALELDDSALYLCASSPGLAGDNEQFFGPGTRLTVL.

The rearrangement uses TRBV7-6 and TRBJ2-1, with a tentative D call TRBD2 (6 bases). The V end lost 7 bases, the J end lost 1 base, and 14 bases lay between the germline ends. Germline assignment: CDR1 SGHVS and CDR2 FNYEAQ. This CDR3 contains 15 residues. CDR3 loop: CASKEGLGSYNEQFF. CDR3 sequence (DNA): TGTGCCAGCAAGGAGGGCCTGGGGTCCTACAATGAGCAGTTCTTC.

The V gene is TRBV6-5, the J gene TRBJ1-1; unclear D gene. The CDR3 spans 14 residues. V was pared by 2 bases and J by 6 bases, with 13 bases between. Per the germline V gene, CDR1 is MNHEY and CDR2 is SVGAGI. The DNA of the CDR3 is TGTGCCAGCAGTTACACGGCGAGGTGGGCTGAAGCTTTCTTT. Encoded protein: CASSYTARWAEAFF.

The chain links TRBV6-6 to TRBJ1-2, with D possibly being TRBD1 (6 bases). V was pared by 0 bases and J by 6 bases, with 11 bases between. Per germline, CDR1 MNHNY and CDR2 SVGAGI (reference sequence). The CDR3 is 14 amino acids. DNA for the CDR3: TGTGCCAGCAGTTACTCCCAAAGGGGGAATGGCTACACCTTC. As protein: CASSYSQRGNGYTF.

The chain is built from TRBV7-2 and TRBJ1-1; D gene uncertain. The CDR3 extends over 13 amino acids. Germline V gene sequence: CDR1 SGHTA, CDR2 FQGNSA. The V gene lost 10 bases and the J gene lost 3 bases, with 15 bases spanning the gap. The CDR3 sequence: CATSRWRYTEAFF. Here the CDR3 DNA reads TGTGCCACTTCTAGGTGGCGTTACACTGAAGCTTTCTTT.

On this clone itself: Other DNA sequences in the same sample also yield this CDR3. The J gene is TRBJ2-7, the V gene TRBV15, with D perhaps assigned TRBD1 or TRBD2 (5 bases each). Per the germline V gene, CDR1 is LNHNV and CDR2 is YYDKDF (reference sequence). V was shortened by 0 bases and J by 3 bases, with 15 bases between the two germline ends. The CDR3 sequence is 16 residues long. CDR3 region: CATSRDRGTRYYEQYF. CDR3 bases: TGTGCCACCAGCAGAGATAGAGGGACCCGGTACTACGAGCAGTACTTC. The full variable domain, its missing parts supplied by reference TRBV15 and TRBJ2-7, is DAMVIQNPRYQVTQFGKPVTLSCSQTLNHNVMYWYQQKSSQAPKLLFHYYDKDFNNEADTPDNFQSRRPNTSFCFLDIRSPGLGDTAMYLCATSRDRGTRYYEQYFGPGTRLTVT.

The genes are TRBV6-5 and TRBJ1-2; TRBD1 matches 8 bases. The V gene's germline CDR1 is MNHEY and CDR2 SVGAGI. Trimming at V came to 2 bases and at J to 2 bases, leaving 4 bases not matched to a gene. The CDR3 loop spans 15 amino acids. Here the CDR3 reads CASSYARTGNYGYTF. In nucleotides, the CDR3 is TGTGCCAGCAGTTACGCCCGGACAGGGAACTATGGCTACACCTTC.

The chain recombines TRBV19 with TRBJ2-3; D may be TRBD1 (6 bases). The V gene's germline CDR1 is LNHDA and CDR2 SQIVND (reference sequence). CDR3 length equals 13 residues. Trimming cost V 4 bases and J 4 bases, with 9 bases left between them. DNA for the CDR3: TGTGCCAGTAGTAGGGGGCTCGCAGATACGCAGTATTTT. This sequence encodes CASSRGLADTQYF. Looking up the rest from reference TRBV19 and TRBJ2-3 gives the full variable domain: DGGITQSPKYLFRKEGQNVTLSCEQNLNHDAMYWYRQDPGQGLRLIYYSQIVNDFQKGDIAEGYSVSREKKESFPLTVTSAQKNPTAFYLCASSRGLADTQYFGPGTRLTVL.

Turning to this clone: The limits of the CDR3 on the DNA are not certain, so only TCRdb's listed CDR3 is given. The V gene is TRBV21-1, the J gene TRBJ1-2; the table gives TRBD1 as D, unverified against the DNA. TRBV21-1 counts as a pseudogene. The CDR3 numbers 17 amino acids, ends counted. The CDR3 sequence is CASSKVAKGAGYYGYTF.

This clone appeared a few times. The CDR3 is CASSKGLAANTGELFF. As DNA, the CDR3 is TGTGCCAGTAGTAAGGGACTAGCGGCGAACACCGGGGAGCTGTTTTTT. The chain is built from TRBV19 and TRBJ2-2; TRBD2 aligns across 11 bases. V gave up 4 bases and J gave up 0 bases; unmatched junction bases: 1. CDR1 is LNHDA and CDR2 is SQIVND in the germline V gene (reference sequence). The CDR3 sequence is 16 residues long. The full variable domain, with the rest looked up from reference TRBV19 and TRBJ2-2, is DGGITQSPKYLFRKEGQNVTLSCEQNLNHDAMYWYRQDPGQGLRLIYYSQIVNDFQKGDIAEGYSVSREKKESFPLTVTSAQKNPTAFYLCASSKGLAANTGELFFGEGSRLTVL.

V is TRBV7-6 and J is TRBJ1-3, with D possibly being TRBD1 (6 bases). Looked up from germline, CDR1 is SGHVS and CDR2 is FNYEAQ. The CDR3 length is 16 residues. V lost 2 bases and J lost 2, with 13 bases in between. The CDR3 region is CASSLYVGATGNTIYF. CDR3 coding DNA: TGTGCCAGCAGCTTATATGTGGGGGCTACTGGAAACACCATATATTTT.

V usage is TRBV15 and J usage is TRBJ2-7; 10 bases align to TRBD1. From germline, CDR1 is LNHNV and CDR2 YYDKDF (reference sequence). The CDR3 totals 15 residues. The trim removed 2 bases at V and 4 bases at J, leaving 5 bases unmatched. In DNA form, the CDR3 reads TGTGCCACCAGCAGATCGACAGGGGGCAAGTACGAGCAGTACTTC. Its translation: CATSRSTGGKYEQYF.

The genes are TRBV18 and TRBJ1-4; tentative D call: TRBD1 (6 bases). There are 17 residues in the CDR3. CDR1 KGHSH and CDR2 LQKENI come from the germline V gene. Trimming cost V 1 base and J 5 bases, with 17 bases left between them. In DNA form, the CDR3 reads TGTGCCAGCTCACCACAGGACTCAAGGGGGATAAATGAAAAACTGTTTTTT. Amino acids: CASSPQDSRGINEKLFF.

The table lists this clone with a count of one. The chain joins TRBV6-5 to TRBJ1-5; D is undetermined. The CDR3 contains 16 residues. CDR1 is MNHEY and CDR2 is SVGAGI in the germline V gene. Trimming removed 2 bases at V and 2 bases at J, with 13 bases between. The CDR3: CASSYGSLGGNQPQHF. CDR3 DNA: TGTGCCAGCAGTTACGGGTCCCTTGGAGGCAATCAGCCCCAGCATTTT.

CDR3 region: CASSEAPGLSQPIQYF. The DNA of the CDR3 is TGTGCCAGCAGTGAAGCCCCCGGACTGTCTCAACCGATTCAGTACTTC. The V call is TRBV6-1, the J call TRBJ2-4; D might be TRBD2 (5 bases). The CDR3 loop spans 16 amino acids. The V and J ends lost 0 bases and 10 bases respectively, with 19 bases between them. Looked up from germline, CDR1 is MNHNS and CDR2 is SASEGT.

V and J are TRBV7-6 and TRBJ1-2; the D gene is possibly TRBD1 (5 bases). Germline V gene data show CDR1 as SGHVS and CDR2 as FNYEAQ. Trimming removed 6 bases from V and 7 bases from J, with 18 bases in between. The CDR3 is made up of 14 amino acids. This chain's CDR3 is CASSFEVWGSGYTF. The DNA of the CDR3 is TGTGCCAGCAGTTTTGAGGTGTGGGGGTCTGGCTACACCTTC.

The chain employs TRBV7-2 and TRBJ1-5, with D possibly TRBD1 on 5 matching bases. Trimming took 3 bases from V and 3 from J, leaving 9 bases between them. The CDR3 runs 14 residues. CDR1 SGHTA and CDR2 FQGNSA come from the germline V gene. CDR3 in DNA: TGTGCCAGCAGCTTGGCAGGGCCCAATCAGCCCCAGCATTTT. Protein: CASSLAGPNQPQHF.

The chain couples TRBV6-5 to TRBJ2-2; D not resolved. The CDR3 sequence is 12 residues long. The germline V and J ends were trimmed by 1 base and 4 bases, with 1 base remaining between them. CDR1 MNHEY and CDR2 SVGAGI come from the germline V gene. In DNA, the CDR3 is TGTGCCAGCAGTTACTTCACCGGGGAGCTGTTTTTT. Protein product: CASSYFTGELFF.

The chain combines TRBV6-5 with TRBJ2-2; D gene ambiguous. The V gene's germline CDR1 is MNHEY and CDR2 SVGAGI. CDR3 length: 15 residues. Trimming cost V 7 bases and J 6 bases, with 18 bases left between them. The CDR3 nucleotides read TGTGCCAGCAAGGGCAGGCCGTCTTTAGCCGGGGAGCTGTTTTTT. Protein product: CASKGRPSLAGELFF.

This rearrangement joins TRBV7-9 to TRBJ2-7; D possibly matches TRBD1 or TRBD2 (5 bases each). Trimming took 5 bases from V and 2 from J, leaving 13 bases between them. Germline-derived CDR1 and CDR2 are SEHNR and FQNEAQ (reference sequence). CDR3 length: 14 residues. CDR3 sequence: CASSLTRETYEQYF. DNA for the CDR3: TGTGCCAGCAGCCTAACCAGGGAGACCTACGAGCAGTACTTC.